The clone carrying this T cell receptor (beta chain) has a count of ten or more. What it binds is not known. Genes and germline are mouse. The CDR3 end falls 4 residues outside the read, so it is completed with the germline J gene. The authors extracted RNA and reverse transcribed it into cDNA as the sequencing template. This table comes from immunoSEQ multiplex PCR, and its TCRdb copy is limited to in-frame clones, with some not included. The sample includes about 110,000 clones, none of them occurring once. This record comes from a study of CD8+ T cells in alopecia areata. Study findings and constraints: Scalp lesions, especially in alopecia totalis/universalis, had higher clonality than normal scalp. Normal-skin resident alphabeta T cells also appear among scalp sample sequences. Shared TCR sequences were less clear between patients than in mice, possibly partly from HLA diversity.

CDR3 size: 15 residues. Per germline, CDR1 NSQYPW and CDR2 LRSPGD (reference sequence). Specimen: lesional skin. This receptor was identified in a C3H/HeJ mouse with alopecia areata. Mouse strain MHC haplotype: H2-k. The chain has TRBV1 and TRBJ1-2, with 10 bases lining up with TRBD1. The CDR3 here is CTCSVTGGAGSDYTF. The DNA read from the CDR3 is TGCACCTGCAGTGTGACAGGGGGCGCGGGGTCC.